Following are 9 T cell receptor beta chains from one sample sequenced in a study of T cells in women clearing cervical HPV infection. This table comes from immunoSEQ multiplex PCR, and its TCRdb copy is limited to in-frame clones, with some not included. The table lists some 31,000 clones. What was sequenced was blood buffy coat. The receptors come from a woman aged 18 to 75 with a cervical HPV16 infection that either progressed to CIN3+ or cleared (not recorded which).

About this clone itself: The sequence runs out 3 residues before the end of the CDR3; the remainder is reconstructed from the germline J gene. The J gene is TRBJ2-3, the V gene TRBV20-1; maybe TRBD2 (5 bases). Trimming removed 3 bases from V and 0 bases from J, with 10 bases in between. CDR3 size: 14 residues. Germline CDR1 is DFQATT and CDR2 is SNEGSKA (reference sequence). CDR3 region: CSASSGVSTDTQYF. CDR3 DNA (partial): TGCAGTGCTAGTTCCGGGGTAAGCACAGATACG.

With respect to this clone: The CDR3 extends 3 residues past the end of the read, so its final part is completed from the germline J gene. The genes are TRBV19 and TRBJ2-4, with a tentative D call TRBD1 (6 bases). This CDR3 is built from 14 residues. Germline values: CDR1 LNHDA, CDR2 SQIVND (reference sequence). The covered CDR3 bases are TGTGCCAGTAGTATCAGGGGCTCCTATGAGGGT. Its translation: CASSIRGSYEG. The whole CDR3 protein reads CASSIRGSYEGQYF.

Worth noting for this clone: The read terminates 3 residues before the CDR3 end, so the remaining end is supplied by the germline J gene. The rearrangement uses TRBV20-1 and TRBJ2-3; no clear D. Per germline, CDR1 DFQATT and CDR2 SNEGSKA (reference sequence). The CDR3 contains 12 residues. CDR3 protein: CSASPLQGTQYF. The part of the CDR3 DNA that was read is TGCAGTGCTAGCCCCCTCCAAGGGACG.

A remark on this clone: The read gets to within 3 residues of the CDR3 end, and the germline J gene fills in the rest. V gene TRBV7-2 combines with J gene TRBJ2-7; 13 bases are a match to TRBD2. Germline loops: CDR1 SGHTA, CDR2 FQGNSA. J lost 3 bases, V lost 1 base, and 0 bases had no gene match. The CDR3 extends over 15 amino acids. The covered CDR3 bases are TGTGCCAGCAGCTTAGGACTAGCGGGAGGCTACGAG. Its translation is CASSLGLAGGYE. The CDR3 as a whole reads CASSLGLAGGYEQYF.

In regard to this clone: The sequence runs out 3 residues before the end of the CDR3; the remainder is reconstructed from the germline J gene. The rearrangement uses TRBV7-9 and TRBJ2-5, with 7 bases fitting TRBD1. The germline CDR1 and CDR2 sequences are SEHNR and FQNEAQ (reference sequence). Germline trimming cut 10 bases from V and 5 bases from J; bases unmatched to any gene: 13. The CDR3 is 14 amino acids. The CDR3 sequence is CATPPDRDGETQYF. The CDR3 bases that were read are TGTGCCACCCCACCCGACAGGGACGGGGAGACC.

Comment on this clone: The sequenced fragment ends 3 residues before the CDR3 boundary, so the rest is inferred from the germline J gene. This chain uses TRBV6-1 with TRBJ2-2; D perhaps matches TRBD1 (5 bases). The germline CDR1 and CDR2 sequences are MNHNS and SASEGT. This CDR3 region has 18 residues. CDR3 bases read: TGTGCCAGCAGTGAAGCGTGGGCAGGGAAATCAACTAATGAAAAG. Amino acid sequence: CASSEAWAGKSTNEK. The whole CDR3 sequence reads CASSEAWAGKSTNEKLFF.

In regard to this clone: The CDR3 goes on 3 residues after the read ends, and that part is filled in from the germline J gene. The chain recombines TRBV30 with TRBJ2-4; 7 bases align to TRBD2. Trimming cost V 1 base and J 8 bases; bases outside gene matches: 8. CDR1 is GTSNPN and CDR2 is SVGIG in the germline V gene (reference sequence). CDR3 size: 14 residues. Incomplete CDR3 DNA: TGTGCCTGGAGTGGCGGGAGTAGATACGACATT. Translated: CAWSGGSRYDI. The complete CDR3 reads CAWSGGSRYDIQYF.

Remarks on this clone: The observed sequence ends 3 residues before the CDR3 terminus, with the missing tail filled in from the germline J gene. The rearrangement uses TRBV6-1 and TRBJ2-1; possibly TRBD2 for D (5 bases). This CDR3 has 16 residues. Per germline, CDR1 MNHNS and CDR2 SASEGT. V gave up 4 bases and J gave up 1 base, with 14 bases separating them. This chain's CDR3 is CASSVSPEGSYNEQFF. Partial CDR3 DNA: TGTGCCAGCAGTGTTAGTCCTGAGGGTTCCTACAATGAG.

In the case of this clone: The sequenced fragment ends 3 residues before the CDR3 boundary, so the rest is inferred from the germline J gene. V and J are TRBV7-9 and TRBJ2-2, with TRBD1 as a possible D gene (5 bases). This CDR3 is built from 13 residues. Looked up from germline, CDR1 is SEHNR and CDR2 is FQNEAQ (reference sequence). The sequenced CDR3 bases are TGTGCCAGCAGCTTAGAGGGGATTGAAAAG. Protein sequence: CASSLEGIEK. The full CDR3 sequence reads CASSLEGIEKLFF.